This is a list of T cell receptor beta chains from one sample in a study of blood T cell repertoires in COVID-19. Sequencing was performed with immunoSEQ multiplex PCR; in TCRdb, only in-frame clones are kept and a portion is missing. The data hold a few hundred thousand clones, with approximately 90% observed a single time. Sequenced input: peripheral blood. The source is a woman in her thirties who had recovered from COVID-19. Each CDR3 is given without its conserved first and last residue. The order of the fields is clone size, V gene, J gene, D gene, CDR3 protein. D genes are given only for firm matches. Expanded clones get a size class; other rows say once, few or many, or leave the size out.

abundance: .
v_gene: TRBV4-1
j_gene: TRBJ1-1
d_gene: TRBD1
CDR3aa: ASSPPGQGAPIEAF

abundance: .
v_gene: TRBV30
j_gene: TRBJ1-2
d_gene: TRBD1
CDR3aa: AWSRSRGLGYGYT

abundance: .
v_gene: TRBV2
j_gene: TRBJ1-3
d_gene: .
CDR3aa: ASSGGVSGNTIY

abundance: .
v_gene: TRBV5-6
j_gene: TRBJ2-7
d_gene: .
CDR3aa: ASSPNPTGVSYEQY

abundance: .
v_gene: TRBV7-8
j_gene: TRBJ1-2
d_gene: TRBD1
CDR3aa: ASTDRGLGYGYT

abundance: .
v_gene: TRBV6-6
j_gene: TRBJ1-6
d_gene: TRBD1
CDR3aa: ASSHEGQGNYNSPLH

abundance: .
v_gene: TRBV28
j_gene: TRBJ2-5
d_gene: TRBD1
CDR3aa: ASGTAQETQY

abundance: .
v_gene: TRBV19
j_gene: TRBJ1-1
d_gene: TRBD1
CDR3aa: ASSMDRRGTEAF

abundance: .
v_gene: TRBV6-6
j_gene: TRBJ2-4
d_gene: .
CDR3aa: ASNAGQLAKNIQY

abundance: .
v_gene: TRBV15
j_gene: TRBJ1-3
d_gene: TRBD1
CDR3aa: ATSRGQALDITIY

abundance: .
v_gene: TRBV7-9
j_gene: TRBJ1-5
d_gene: .
CDR3aa: ASSLGPGGRQPQH

abundance: .
v_gene: TRBV13
j_gene: TRBJ2-7
d_gene: TRBD1
CDR3aa: ASRETGASSYEQY

abundance: .
v_gene: TRBV5-1
j_gene: TRBJ2-7
d_gene: TRBD1
CDR3aa: ASSLNRGPYEQY

abundance: .
v_gene: TRBV6-6
j_gene: TRBJ1-2
d_gene: TRBD1
CDR3aa: ASKTQGAGGYT

abundance: .
v_gene: TRBV28
j_gene: TRBJ2-1
d_gene: TRBD1
CDR3aa: ASRADRMSSYNEQF

abundance: .
v_gene: TRBV28
j_gene: TRBJ2-7
d_gene: .
CDR3aa: ASRAGQLYEQY

abundance: .
v_gene: TRBV12-5
j_gene: TRBJ1-5
d_gene: TRBD1
CDR3aa: ASAGTGNQPQH

abundance: .
v_gene: TRBV7-6
j_gene: TRBJ2-3
d_gene: .
CDR3aa: ASRKGAYLSTDTQY

abundance: .
v_gene: TRBV6-2/TRBV6-3
j_gene: TRBJ1-1
d_gene: TRBD1
CDR3aa: ASSYSTGYGDTEAF

abundance: .
v_gene: TRBV21-1
j_gene: TRBJ1-6
d_gene: .
CDR3aa: ASSKVVQISSYNSPLH

abundance: .
v_gene: TRBV10-2
j_gene: TRBJ1-1
d_gene: .
CDR3aa: AQGPGSGTEAF

abundance: .
v_gene: TRBV5-1
j_gene: TRBJ2-4
d_gene: TRBD2
CDR3aa: ASSTGLAGDGVAKNIQY

abundance: .
v_gene: TRBV7-2
j_gene: TRBJ2-2
d_gene: .
CDR3aa: ASSPQGSRNTGELF

abundance: .
v_gene: TRBV6-6
j_gene: TRBJ2-7
d_gene: .
CDR3aa: ASSYSPAYEQY

abundance: .
v_gene: TRBV19
j_gene: TRBJ2-1
d_gene: TRBD1
CDR3aa: ASNTQGTVIVDEQF

abundance: .
v_gene: TRBV5-5
j_gene: TRBJ2-7
d_gene: .
CDR3aa: ASSLRGTGGYEQY

abundance: .
v_gene: TRBV5-4
j_gene: TRBJ2-3
d_gene: TRBD2
CDR3aa: ASSIGLAGSDTQY

abundance: .
v_gene: TRBV24-1
j_gene: TRBJ2-1
d_gene: .
CDR3aa: ATSAAGYNEQF

abundance: .
v_gene: TRBV2
j_gene: TRBJ1-1
d_gene: TRBD1
CDR3aa: ASSRTGGESEAF

abundance: .
v_gene: TRBV10-3
j_gene: TRBJ1-2
d_gene: .
CDR3aa: AISSSGDLYGYT

abundance: .
v_gene: TRBV4-1
j_gene: TRBJ1-2
d_gene: .
CDR3aa: ASSQEAVDYGYT

abundance: .
v_gene: TRBV30
j_gene: TRBJ1-2
d_gene: TRBD1
CDR3aa: AWSADPGTGQNYGYT

abundance: .
v_gene: TRBV7-9
j_gene: TRBJ1-2
d_gene: .
CDR3aa: ASSLVGTSYGYT

abundance: .
v_gene: TRBV20-1
j_gene: TRBJ2-5
d_gene: .
CDR3aa: SASVQGRDQETQY

abundance: many
v_gene: TRBV5-4
j_gene: TRBJ2-7
d_gene: TRBD2
CDR3aa: ASSPYGGSSSYEQY

abundance: .
v_gene: TRBV3-1/TRBV3-2
j_gene: TRBJ2-7
d_gene: .
CDR3aa: ASSQDEYTYEQY

abundance: .
v_gene: TRBV2
j_gene: TRBJ2-5
d_gene: .
CDR3aa: ASSTGPVQTQY

abundance: .
v_gene: TRBV4-3
j_gene: TRBJ2-1
d_gene: TRBD2
CDR3aa: ASSQGLANEQF

abundance: .
v_gene: TRBV7-3
j_gene: TRBJ2-2
d_gene: .
CDR3aa: ASTWRGNGELF

abundance: .
v_gene: TRBV2
j_gene: TRBJ2-5
d_gene: TRBD1
CDR3aa: ASSPGTGQETQY

abundance: .
v_gene: TRBV29-1
j_gene: TRBJ2-5
d_gene: .
CDR3aa: SVESGYATQETQY

abundance: .
v_gene: TRBV4-3
j_gene: TRBJ2-5
d_gene: .
CDR3aa: ASSQDRTTGLRAQY

abundance: .
v_gene: TRBV23-1
j_gene: TRBJ2-7
d_gene: .
CDR3aa: ASSPVSYEQY

abundance: .
v_gene: TRBV5-6
j_gene: TRBJ2-3
d_gene: TRBD1
CDR3aa: ASSWAGQGWKGQY

abundance: .
v_gene: TRBV5-1
j_gene: TRBJ1-2
d_gene: TRBD1
CDR3aa: ASSTTGDYGYT